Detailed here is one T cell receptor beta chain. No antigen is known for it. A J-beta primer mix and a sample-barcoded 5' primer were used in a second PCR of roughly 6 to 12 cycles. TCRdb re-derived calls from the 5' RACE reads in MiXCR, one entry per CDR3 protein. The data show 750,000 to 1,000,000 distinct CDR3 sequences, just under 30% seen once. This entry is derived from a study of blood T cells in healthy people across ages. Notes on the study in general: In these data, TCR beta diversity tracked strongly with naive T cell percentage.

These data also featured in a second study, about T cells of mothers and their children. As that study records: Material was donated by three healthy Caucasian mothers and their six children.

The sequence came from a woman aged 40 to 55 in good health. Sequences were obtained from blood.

CDR3 in DNA: TGTGCCAGCTCACACGACAGGGACACACGCCACTTT. Translated: CASSHDRDTRHF. This chain joins TRBV18 and TRBJ1-6; TRBD1 matches 7 bases. Trimming cost V 4 bases and J 18 bases; bases outside gene matches: 9. The CDR3 has 12 residues. Germline V CDR1 and CDR2: KGHSH, LQKENI.